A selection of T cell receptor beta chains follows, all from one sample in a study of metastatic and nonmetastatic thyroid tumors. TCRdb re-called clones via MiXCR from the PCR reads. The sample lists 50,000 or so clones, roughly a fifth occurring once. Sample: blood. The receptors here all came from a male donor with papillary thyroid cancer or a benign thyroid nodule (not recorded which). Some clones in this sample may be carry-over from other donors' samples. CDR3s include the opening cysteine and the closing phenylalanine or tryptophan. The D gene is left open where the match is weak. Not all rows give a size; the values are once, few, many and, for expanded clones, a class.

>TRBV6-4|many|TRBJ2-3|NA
TGTGCCAGCAGTGGGACTAACACAGATACGCAGTATTTT
CASSGTNTDTQYF
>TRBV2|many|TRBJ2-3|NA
TGTGCCAGCAGGGCGGACAGAAGACGCTCAGATACGCAGTATTTT
CASRADRRRSDTQYF
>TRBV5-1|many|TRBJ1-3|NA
TGCGCCAGCAGCCCCGCGGCAAGCTCTGGAAACACCATATATTTT
CASSPAASSGNTIYF
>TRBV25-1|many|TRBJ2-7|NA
TGTGCCAGCAGTGAAGCGGTAGGGGTCAGGCCTCCATACGAGCAGTACTTC
CASSEAVGVRPPYEQYF
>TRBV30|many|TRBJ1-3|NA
TGTGCCTGGAGCCCTCTCCCCTGGGACACCATATATTTT
CAWSPLPWDTIYF
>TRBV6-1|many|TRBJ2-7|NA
TGTGCCAGCAGTGTCGGTATACTAGAGTACTTC
CASSVGILEYF
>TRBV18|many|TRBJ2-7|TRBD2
TGTGCCAGCTCGAATAAGGTGGCGGGAGTCGATCAGTACTTC
CASSNKVAGVDQYF
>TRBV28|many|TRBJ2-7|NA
TGTGCCAGCACTACGCCAGGCAGGGCAGCTTACGAGCAGTACTTC
CASTTPGRAAYEQYF
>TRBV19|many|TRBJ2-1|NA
TGTGCCAGTAAGCTAAGCAGCTACAATGAGCAGTTCTTC
CASKLSSYNEQFF
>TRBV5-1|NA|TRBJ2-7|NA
TGTGCCAGCAGCCCCGAAGGGTGGGGGAAGCAGTACTTC
CASSPEGWGKQYF
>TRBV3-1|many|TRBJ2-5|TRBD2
TGTGCCAGCAGTCCCACTTGGACTAGCGGGAGTTCGGCCCAGTACTTC
CASSPTWTSGSSAQYF
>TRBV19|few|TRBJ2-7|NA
TGTGCCAGTAGTAAGTCAGTCTACGAGCAGTACTTC
CASSKSVYEQYF
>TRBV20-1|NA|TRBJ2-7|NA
TGCAGTGCTGAGGCCGGGGATCGGTCCTACGAGCAGTACTTC
CSAEAGDRSYEQYF
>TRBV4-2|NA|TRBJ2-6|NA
TGTGCCAGCAGCCAAGAGGAGGGAAACTCTGGGGCCAACGTCCTGACTTTC
CASSQEEGNSGANVLTF
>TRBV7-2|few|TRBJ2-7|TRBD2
TGTGCCAGCAGCTACGGACTAGCGGGGGCCTACGAGCAGTACTTC
CASSYGLAGAYEQYF
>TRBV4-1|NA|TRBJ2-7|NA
TGCGCCAGCAGCCGGCAGGGCCAAGTTGGGATCTCCTACGAGCAGTACTTC
CASSRQGQVGISYEQYF
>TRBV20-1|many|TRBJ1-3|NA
TGCAGTGCCGGAATGAGCTCTGGAAACACCATATATTTT
CSAGMSSGNTIYF
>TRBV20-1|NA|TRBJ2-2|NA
TGCAGTGCTAGAGTTCGACAGACCACCGGGGAGCTGTTTTTT
CSARVRQTTGELFF
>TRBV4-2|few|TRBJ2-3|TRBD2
TGTGCCAGCAGCCGAGGGACTAGCGGGAGCTTAGATACGCAGTATTTT
CASSRGTSGSLDTQYF
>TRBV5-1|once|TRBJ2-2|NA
TGCGCCAGCCGCCGTTCTGGGGCGGGGACCAACACCGGGGAGCTGTTTTTT
CASRRSGAGTNTGELFF
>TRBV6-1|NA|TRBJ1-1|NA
TGTGCCAGCAGTGAACCACCATGGAGGTGGGGCACTGAAGCTTTCTTT
CASSEPPWRWGTEAFF
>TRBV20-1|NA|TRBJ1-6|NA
TGCAGTGCCCGGCCAGGGCTTGGGAATTCACCCCTCCACTTT
CSARPGLGNSPLHF
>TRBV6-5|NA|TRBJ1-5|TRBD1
TGTGCCAGCAGTTATGTGGGGCAGGGGGCGAGGCAGCCCCAGCATTTT
CASSYVGQGARQPQHF
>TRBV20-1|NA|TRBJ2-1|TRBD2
TGCAGTGCTAGAGGGACTAGCGGGAGTACTCCTATGAATGAGCAGTTCTTC
CSARGTSGSTPMNEQFF
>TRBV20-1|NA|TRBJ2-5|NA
TGCAGTGCTAGGACCCCGGATTTGCAAGAGACCCAGTACTTC
CSARTPDLQETQYF
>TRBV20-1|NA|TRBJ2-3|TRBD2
TGCAGTGCTAGGGGTAGCGGGAGCACAGATACGCAGTATTTT
CSARGSGSTDTQYF
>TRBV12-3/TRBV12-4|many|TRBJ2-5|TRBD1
TGTGCCAGCGGGACAGGGGACGACCGGTACCAAGAGACCCAGTACTTC
CASGTGDDRYQETQYF
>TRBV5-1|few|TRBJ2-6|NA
TGCGCCAGCAGCCGGGACTCGCGTTCTGGGGCCAACGTCCTGACTTTC
CASSRDSRSGANVLTF
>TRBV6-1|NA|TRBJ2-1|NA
TGTGCCAGCAGCAAACAGGGCTATGAGCAGTTCTTC
CASSKQGYEQFF
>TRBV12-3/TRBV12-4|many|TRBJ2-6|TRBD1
TGTGCCAGCAGCTTACAGGGGACTGGGGCCAACGTCCTGACTTTC
CASSLQGTGANVLTF
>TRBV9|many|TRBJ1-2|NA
TGTGCCAGCAGCCCCCACCGCCGGCCGAACGACTATGGCTACACCTTC
CASSPHRRPNDYGYTF
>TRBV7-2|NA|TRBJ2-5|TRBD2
TGTGCCAGCATCCTGGTACTGGCGGGGGGCCTAGAGACCCAGTACTTC
CASILVLAGGLETQYF
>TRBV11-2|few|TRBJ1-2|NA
TGTGCCATCATCTTAGATCAGGGAAGGAGTGGCTACACCTTC
CAIILDQGRSGYTF
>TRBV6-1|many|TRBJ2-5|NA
TGTGCCAGCAGTTCGGTGGTAGGCCAGGATGAGACCCAGTACTTC
CASSSVVGQDETQYF
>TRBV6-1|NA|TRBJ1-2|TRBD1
TGTGCCAGCAGTGAGACAGGACAGGGGGCCGACGGCTACACCTTC
CASSETGQGADGYTF
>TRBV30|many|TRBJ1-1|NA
TGTGCCTGGGGGGCGGCGAACACTGAAGCTTTCTTT
CAWGAANTEAFF
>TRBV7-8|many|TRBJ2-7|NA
TGTGCCAGCAGCCTCACCGCGGGACGGATTCCCTACGAGCAGTACTTC
CASSLTAGRIPYEQYF
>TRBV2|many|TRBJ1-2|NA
TGTGCCAGCAGTTCATATATGATAGGCTACACCTTC
CASSSYMIGYTF
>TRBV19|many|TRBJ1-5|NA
TGTGCCAGTAGGGGAAGGACAGCCATGAGCAATCAGCCCCAGCATTTT
CASRGRTAMSNQPQHF
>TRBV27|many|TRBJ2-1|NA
TGTGCCAGCAGTTTATCGCAGGGAACTTACAATGAGCAGTTCTTC
CASSLSQGTYNEQFF
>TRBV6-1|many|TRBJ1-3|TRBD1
TGTGCCAGCCCTTCAGGGGGGAAGGAAAACACCATATATTTT
CASPSGGKENTIYF
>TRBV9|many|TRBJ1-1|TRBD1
TGTGCCAGCAGCGCGGGCCCTGGCAGGGGGGACACTGAAGCTTTCTTT
CASSAGPGRGDTEAFF
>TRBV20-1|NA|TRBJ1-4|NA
TGCAGTGCCTCAGAGGTCCAGGGGGAAAAACTGTTTTTT
CSASEVQGEKLFF
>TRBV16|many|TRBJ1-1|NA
TGTGCCAGCAGCCAATCGCGCGGAATGAACACTGAAGCTTTCTTT
CASSQSRGMNTEAFF
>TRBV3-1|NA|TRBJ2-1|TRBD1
TGTGCCAGCAGCCAAGATCGGGGACAGGGCATGAATGAGCAGTTCTTC
CASSQDRGQGMNEQFF
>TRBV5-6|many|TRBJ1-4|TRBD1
TGTGCCAGCAGCTCCACGCCGGGACAGGGGGTAGGAAAACTGTTTTTT
CASSSTPGQGVGKLFF
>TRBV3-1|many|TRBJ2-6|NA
TGTGCCAGCAGCCAAGATTCCCGGAGTCGGGCCAACGTCCTGACTTTC
CASSQDSRSRANVLTF